This T cell receptor (beta chain) was captured in a study of T cells in Graves' hyperthyroidism and ophthalmopathy. Study-level background: It was at initial diagnosis, before any treatment, that peripheral blood was collected.

There are many counts of this clonotype. Germline V gene sequence: CDR1 DFQATT, CDR2 SNEGSKA (reference sequence). CDR3 length equals 13 residues. Between the trimmed V and J ends, which lost 2 bases and 6 bases, there was a span of 14 bases. Template material for amplifying TCR beta CDR3 regions consisted of RNA transcripts. In the first-round RT-PCR of the TCR CDR3, the HTBI primer set was used. TCRdb called the multiplex PCR reads again in MiXCR, with one record for every CDR3 protein. The profile shows some 460,000 distinct CDR3 sequences, 15% to 17% of them singletons. Hyperthyroidism had been newly diagnosed in patients aged 18 to 65, and its duration was under 2 months. Investigators excluded patients with uncontrolled infection, other autoimmune disease, pregnancy or lactation.

The TCR comes from a woman under 30 with Graves' hyperthyroidism. Sequencing was carried out using blood. This chain joins TRBV20-1 and TRBJ2-7; D possibly matches TRBD1 or TRBD2 (7 bases each). In DNA form, the CDR3 reads TGCAGTGCTAGAAACAGGGGAGGGCTCGAGCAGTACTTC. Its translation is CSARNRGGLEQYF.